These 7 T cell receptor beta chains came from one sample sequenced in a study of vaccination effects on CD4 cells after COVID-19. Upon completion of around ten days in culture, CD4+ T cells were isolated. The method was immunoSEQ multiplex PCR; TCRdb's version includes in-frame clones alone and lacks a portion of them. The data contain 40,000 or so clones, about four fifths of them singletons. These receptors have no identified antigens. Material: CD4+ T cells from PBMCs cultured without peptide, obtained before COVID-19 vaccination. All receptors come from a human donor who received a COVID-19 vaccine.

The chain recombines TRBV9 with TRBJ1-2; the match to TRBD1 covers 10 bases. The germline V gene has CDR1 SGDLS and CDR2 YYNGEE. CDR3 length: 14 residues. Trimming cost V 3 bases and J 3 bases; bases outside gene matches: 2. CDR3 in amino acids: CASSAGQGDYGYTF. The CDR3 coding sequence is TGTGCCAGCAGCGCCGGACAGGGGGACTATGGCTACACCTTC. The full variable domain, its missing parts supplied by reference TRBV9 and TRBJ1-2, is DSGVTQTPKHLITATGQRVTLRCSPRSGDLSVYWYQQSLDQGLQFLIQYYNGEERAKGNILERFSAQQFPDLHSELNLSSLELGDSALYFCASSAGQGDYGYTFGSGTRLTVV.

Note on this clone: The junction departs from germline at one end; a sequencing error may be responsible. The chain has TRBV7-7 and TRBJ2-1; D not resolved. Germline V gene lookup returns CDR1 SSHAT and CDR2 FNYEAQ (reference sequence). CDR3 length: 15 amino acids. The CDR3 loop reads CASSPGRRSYNEQFF. CDR3 coding DNA: TGTGCTAGCAGCCCCGGACGGCGCTCCTACAATGAGCAGTTCTTC.

The V gene is TRBV2, the J gene TRBJ2-3; TRBD2 matches at 10 bases. CDR1 is SNHLY, CDR2 FYNNEI, per germline. V lost 6 bases to trimming and J lost 6 bases; unmatched junction nucleotides: 12. The CDR3 is made up of 16 amino acids. The CDR3 region has the DNA TGTGCCAGCAGACCGGGACTAGCGATTGGGGGGGATACGCAGTATTTT. Encoded protein: CASRPGLAIGGDTQYF.

The chain employs TRBV27 and TRBJ2-6; either TRBD1 or TRBD2 may fit D (7 bases each). CDR1 is MNHEY and CDR2 is SMNVEV in the germline V gene (reference sequence). Trimming left V 4 bases short and J 6 bases short, with 13 bases between. The CDR3 length is 15 residues. CDR3 in amino acids: CASSSSGGAANVLTF. CDR3 nucleotides: TGTGCCAGCAGTTCGTCAGGGGGGGCGGCCAACGTCCTGACTTTC.

This clone was seen only a few times. The chain recombines TRBV18 with TRBJ2-1, with TRBD2 matching over 8 bases. The germline V gene has CDR1 KGHSH and CDR2 LQKENI. CDR3 length: 15 amino acids. Unmatched junction bases numbered 10, after V lost 3 bases and J lost 9 bases. As DNA, the CDR3 is TGTGCCAGCTCACCTCTTATCAGCGGGGGACGTGAGCAGTTCTTC. As protein: CASSPLISGGREQFF.

The chain has TRBV6-2 or TRBV6-3 and TRBJ2-7; D is ambiguous. CDR3 size: 11 residues. Between the trimmed V and J ends, which lost 6 bases and 3 bases, there was a span of 6 bases. Germline V gene sequence: CDR1 MNHEY, CDR2 SVGEGT. CDR3 in DNA: TGTGCCAGCAGCGACCGCTACGAGCAGTACTTC. This encodes CASSDRYEQYF.

The chain uses TRBV6-5 and TRBJ1-2; no firm D call. Germline V gene sequence: CDR1 MNHEY, CDR2 SVGAGI. V lost 6 bases to trimming and J lost 4 bases, with 15 bases between them. The CDR3 has 14 residues. The CDR3 protein is CASRADARAYGYTF. In nucleotides, the CDR3 is TGTGCCAGCAGAGCGGACGCTCGGGCCTATGGCTACACCTTC.